Shown below are 30 T cell receptor beta chains from a single sample sequenced in a study of blood T cell repertoires in COVID-19 (dated by TCRdb to about 2020). Libraries were made using the immunoSEQ multiplex PCR assay. Drawn from immuneACCESS, this table holds only the in-frame rearrangements with V and J called that TCRdb kept. Clones are partly lost; checked studies trace under half to an unresolved V gene and leave the rest unexplained. This sample comprises roughly 260,000 clones, approximately 86% of them detected only once. The ten most abundant clones make up more than 4.5% of the sample. The sample taken for sequencing was peripheral blood. The receptors originated from a woman of 80 years or more with active or convalescent COVID-19.

The J gene is TRBJ2-3, the V gene TRBV28; 7 bases match TRBD1. The CDR3 has 15 residues. V was clipped by 4 bases and J by 4 bases; unmatched bases: 8. Looked up from germline, CDR1 is MDHEN and CDR2 is SYDVKM. The CDR3 bases are TGTGCCAGCAGTTCTAACAAAGGGGGCTCAGATACGCAGTATTTT. Translated, it gives CASSSNKGGSDTQYF.

A single count supports this clone. The V gene is TRBV7-9, the J gene TRBJ1-1; 7 bases line up with TRBD1. The germline CDR1 and CDR2 sequences are SEHNR and FQNEAQ (reference sequence). The CDR3 length is 14 residues. V lost 5 bases to trimming and J lost 4 bases; unmatched junction nucleotides: 7. The CDR3 DNA is TGTGCCAGCAGCGAGAGACAGGGCACCACTGAAGCTTTCTTT. This encodes CASSERQGTTEAFF.

CDR3 coding DNA: TGTGCCAGCAGCTCACACGTATCTGGAAACACCATATATTTT. It specifies CASSSHVSGNTIYF. This chain connects TRBV6-6 to TRBJ1-3, with D uncertain. Trimming took 6 bases from V and 1 from J, leaving 10 bases between them. This CDR3 has 14 amino acids. Germline V lookup: CDR1 MNHNY, CDR2 SVGAGI (reference sequence).

This clone was detected once. The rearrangement joins TRBV28 to TRBJ1-3; TRBD1 matches at 8 bases. Germline lookup yields CDR1 MDHEN and CDR2 SYDVKM. The CDR3 has 15 residues. The V gene end was trimmed by 2 bases and the J gene end by 3 bases; junction bases not matched to a gene: 3. The CDR3 loop reads CASSLKGQGGNTIYF. CDR3 in DNA: TGTGCCAGCAGTTTAAAAGGACAGGGTGGAAACACCATATATTTT.

Only a few counts were recorded for this clone. CDR3 in DNA: TGTGCCAGCAGCTTGTACAGTTCCTACGAGCAGTACTTC. It translates to CASSLYSSYEQYF. V is TRBV5-6 and J is TRBJ2-7; D gene unclear. Germline values: CDR1 SGHDT, CDR2 YYEEEE. The CDR3 loop spans 13 amino acids. The V gene lost 1 base and the J gene lost 1 base, with 6 bases spanning the gap.

This clone came up a few times. The chain employs TRBV7-9 and TRBJ2-5; 10 bases are shared with TRBD2. Per the germline V gene, CDR1 is SEHNR and CDR2 is FQNEAQ (reference sequence). The CDR3 contains 17 residues. J gave up 5 bases and V 5 bases, and 14 bases lay outside the gene matches. CDR3 amino acids: CASSPRLGTSAIETQYF. The CDR3 DNA is TGTGCCAGCAGCCCAAGACTTGGGACTAGCGCCATTGAGACCCAGTACTTC.

The genes are TRBV28 and TRBJ1-1, with D maybe TRBD1 (5 bases). V was trimmed by 6 bases and J by 8 bases, leaving 16 bases between them. The V gene's germline CDR1 is MDHEN and CDR2 SYDVKM. CDR3 size: 13 residues. The CDR3 is CASSSGHYIEAFF. The CDR3, as DNA: TGTGCCAGCAGCTCCGGACATTATATCGAAGCTTTCTTT. The full variable domain, completed using reference TRBV28 and TRBJ1-1, is DVKVTQSSRYLVKRTGEKVFLECVQDMDHENMFWYRQDPGLGLRLIYFSYDVKMKEKGDIPEGYSVSREKKERFSLILESASTNQTSMYLCASSSGHYIEAFFGQGTRLTVV.

The chain has TRBV5-1 and TRBJ2-1; 7 bases match TRBD1. Trimming at V came to 6 bases and at J to 10 bases, leaving 10 bases not matched to a gene. This CDR3 is 13 amino acids long. Germline V gene sequence: CDR1 SGHRS, CDR2 YFSETQ. The CDR3 spells CASKTGTIGEQFF. DNA for the CDR3: TGCGCCAGCAAGACAGGGACGATTGGCGAGCAGTTCTTC.

The chain couples TRBV7-2 to TRBJ1-1, with TRBD1 identical over 7 bases. Germline V gene lookup returns CDR1 SGHTA and CDR2 FQGNSA. The J segment lost 11 bases and the V segment lost 5 bases, leaving 8 bases of the junction unmatched. CDR3 size: 12 residues. DNA of the CDR3: TGTGCCAGCAGCCCACACAGGGGACGGGCTTTCTTT. It codes for CASSPHRGRAFF.

V gene TRBV24-1 combines with J gene TRBJ2-5; D possibly corresponds to TRBD2 (6 bases). The CDR3 is 14 residues long. From germline, CDR1 is KGHDR and CDR2 SFDVKD. Trimming pared 3 bases from V and 5 bases from J, leaving 12 bases between. For the CDR3, the DNA is TGTGCCACCAGTGATACCGGGACTTTGGAGACCCAGTACTTC. This translates into CATSDTGTLETQYF.

V usage is TRBV7-8 and J usage is TRBJ1-1; 8 bases map to TRBD1. Unmatched junction bases numbered 6, after V lost 5 bases and J lost 1 base. The CDR3 contains 15 residues. Germline V lookup: CDR1 SGHVS, CDR2 FQNEAQ. The CDR3 DNA reads as TGTGCCAGCAGCACTAGGACAGGGAGGAACACTGAAGCTTTCTTT. It encodes CASSTRTGRNTEAFF.

CDR3 protein: CATSDQQGRETQYF. The CDR3 coding sequence is TGTGCCACCAGTGATCAACAGGGGCGAGAGACCCAGTACTTC. This chain uses TRBV24-1 with TRBJ2-5; 7 bases are shared with TRBD1. Germline V gives CDR1 KGHDR, CDR2 SFDVKD. The CDR3 runs to 14 residues. The trim removed 3 bases at V and 4 bases at J, leaving 4 bases unmatched.

This rearrangement joins TRBV2 to TRBJ1-1; a weak D match, TRBD1 (5 bases). V gave up 7 bases and J gave up 0 bases, with 9 bases separating them. The CDR3 is made up of 13 amino acids. Looked up from germline, CDR1 is SNHLY and CDR2 is FYNNEI. The CDR3 region has the DNA TGTGCCAGCACTGGAGGGGTGAACACTGAAGCTTTCTTT. It specifies CASTGGVNTEAFF.

This clone showed up just a few times. V usage is TRBV12-3 or TRBV12-4 and J usage is TRBJ1-2, with D tentatively TRBD1 (6 bases). There are 13 residues in the CDR3. Trimming removed 3 bases at V and 8 bases at J, with 13 bases between. This chain's CDR3 is CASSLAGAGGYTF. The DNA for the CDR3 is TGTGCCAGCAGTTTGGCAGGGGCTGGGGGCTACACCTTC.

V usage is TRBV28 and J usage is TRBJ2-5; the D gene is possibly TRBD1 (6 bases). The CDR3 length is 13 residues. Looked up from germline, CDR1 is MDHEN and CDR2 is SYDVKM. Trimming stripped 5 bases from V and 5 bases from J, with 12 bases between. This chain's CDR3 is CASSAGDRETQYF. The CDR3 coding sequence is TGTGCCAGCAGTGCAGGGGATAGGGAGACCCAGTACTTC.

This clone was counted once. The rearrangement uses TRBV5-5 and TRBJ1-2; TRBD1 matches 7 bases. CDR1 SGHKS and CDR2 YYEKEE come from the germline V gene (reference sequence). The CDR3 has 14 amino acids. V was pared by 2 bases and J by 4 bases, with 5 bases of the junction left unmatched. The CDR3 DNA sequence: TGTGCCAGCAGCTTAGGGACAGCGACCTATGGCTACACCTTC. Amino acid sequence: CASSLGTATYGYTF. The full variable domain, with the rest looked up from reference TRBV5-5 and TRBJ1-2, is DAGVTQSPTHLIKTRGQQVTLRCSPISGHKSVSWYQQVLGQGPQFIFQYYEKEERGRGNFPDRFSARQFPNYSSELNVNALLLGDSALYLCASSLGTATYGYTFGSGTRLTVV.

The chain uses TRBV7-9 and TRBJ1-2, with D possibly TRBD1 on 6 matching bases. V dropped 3 bases and J dropped 3 bases, with 20 bases sitting between them. The CDR3 covers 17 residues. Per the germline V gene, CDR1 is SEHNR and CDR2 is FQNEAQ (reference sequence). The DNA of the CDR3 is TGTGCCAGCAGCTTCACGGACAGCCGAGGTTCGCACTATGGCTACACCTTC. This codes for CASSFTDSRGSHYGYTF.

The sample holds one count of this clone. J is TRBJ2-7 and V is TRBV7-2; the match to TRBD2 covers 13 bases. The CDR3 has 18 residues. V lost 1 base to trimming and J lost 3 bases; unmatched junction nucleotides: 9. The germline V gene encodes CDR1 SGHTA and CDR2 FQGNSA. The CDR3 is CASSLGTSGRGGFYEQYF. For the CDR3, the DNA is TGTGCCAGCAGCTTAGGGACTAGCGGGAGAGGTGGGTTCTACGAGCAGTACTTC.

This clone was counted once. V is TRBV20-1 and J is TRBJ2-3; D gene uncertain. Germline V CDR1 and CDR2: DFQATT, SNEGSKA (reference sequence). Trimming stripped 3 bases from V and 3 bases from J, with 7 bases between. The length of the CDR3 is 12 residues. CDR3 sequence (DNA): TGCAGTGCTAGTCTAGGAACAGATACGCAGTATTTT. Translated, it gives CSASLGTDTQYF.

V is TRBV19 and J is TRBJ2-6; TRBD1 matches at 8 bases. CDR1 and CDR2 from the germline V gene are LNHDA and SQIVND (reference sequence). The CDR3 spans 17 residues. V was clipped by 3 bases and J by 1 base; unmatched bases: 5. The CDR3 sequence is CASSIRTGQSGANVLTF. CDR3 coding DNA: TGTGCCAGTAGTATTAGGACAGGGCAATCTGGGGCCAACGTCCTGACTTTC.

The chain combines TRBV7-8 with TRBJ1-4; D remains unclear. Germline values: CDR1 SGHVS, CDR2 FQNEAQ. The CDR3 sequence is 15 residues long. The V end lost 3 bases, the J end lost 1 base, and 9 bases lay between the germline ends. The CDR3 DNA follows: TGTGCCAGCAGCTTTAGCCGCGAAACTAATGAAAAACTGTTTTTT. It translates to CASSFSRETNEKLFF.

The table lists this clone with a few counts. The chain recombines TRBV15 with TRBJ1-2; D is undetermined. Germline CDR1 is LNHNV and CDR2 is YYDKDF (reference sequence). Trimming cost V 5 bases and J 2 bases, with 9 bases left between them. The CDR3 runs 13 residues. CDR3 loop: CATSGGRNYGYTF. CDR3 bases: TGTGCCACCAGCGGAGGCAGAAACTATGGCTACACCTTC. Full variable domain (outside the CDR3, taken from reference TRBV15 and TRBJ1-2): DAMVIQNPRYQVTQFGKPVTLSCSQTLNHNVMYWYQQKSSQAPKLLFHYYDKDFNNEADTPDNFQSRRPNTSFCFLDIRSPGLGDTAMYLCATSGGRNYGYTFGSGTRLTVV.

V and J are TRBV19 and TRBJ2-7, with D possibly TRBD2 on 6 matching bases. V was trimmed by 3 bases and J by 2 bases, leaving 14 bases between them. Germline V gives CDR1 LNHDA, CDR2 SQIVND (reference sequence). This CDR3 comprises 15 residues. CDR3 DNA: TGTGCCAGTAGTATTGCGGGACCCTTCCCCTACGAGCAGTACTTC. Amino acid sequence: CASSIAGPFPYEQYF.

This chain uses TRBV19 with TRBJ1-6; 7 bases match TRBD1. The CDR3 is 16 residues long. Germline CDR1 reads LNHDA; CDR2 reads SQIVND (reference sequence). Unmatched junction bases numbered 6, after V lost 5 bases and J lost 2 bases. The CDR3 region is CASSSRQGAYNSPLHF. CDR3 DNA sequence: TGTGCCAGTAGTTCGAGACAGGGAGCCTATAATTCACCCCTCCACTTT.

This rearrangement joins TRBV5-1 to TRBJ2-3; 11 bases align to TRBD2. J was trimmed by 2 bases and V by 8 bases; bases with no gene match: 7. This CDR3 has 15 residues. Germline CDR1 reads SGHRS; CDR2 reads YFSETQ. The DNA of the CDR3 is TGCGCCAGTCGACTAGCGGGACGATTCACAGATACGCAGTATTTT. Its protein is CASRLAGRFTDTQYF.

The chain has TRBV29-1 and TRBJ2-3; D is ambiguous. The CDR3 length is 12 residues. Germline assignment: CDR1 SQVTM and CDR2 ANQGSEA. Trimming shortened V by 3 bases and J by 2 bases, and 6 bases separated the two germline ends. The CDR3 region is CSVDGYTDTQYF. Here the CDR3 DNA reads TGCAGCGTTGACGGTTACACAGATACGCAGTATTTT.

CDR3 sequence reads: CSVDGGGRTDTQYF. DNA of the CDR3: TGCAGCGTTGATGGCGGGGGGCGCACAGATACGCAGTATTTT. The V call is TRBV29-1, the J call TRBJ2-3, with 8 bases identical to TRBD2. This CDR3 comprises 14 residues. The ends lost 3 bases at V and 1 base at J; junction bases unmatched: 3. CDR1 and CDR2 from the germline V gene are SQVTM and ANQGSEA.

V gene TRBV18 combines with J gene TRBJ2-3, with 11 bases lining up with TRBD2. CDR1 and CDR2 from the germline V gene are KGHSH and LQKENI. The CDR3 consists of 16 residues. V lost 0 bases and J lost 9; bases outside the gene matches: 8. The CDR3 is CASSPPISGGERTQYF. The DNA for the CDR3 is TGTGCCAGCTCACCACCGATTAGCGGGGGGGAAAGGACGCAGTATTTT.

V usage is TRBV4-1 and J usage is TRBJ2-3, with a tentative D call TRBD2 (7 bases). Germline-derived CDR1 and CDR2 are MGHRA and YSYEKL. CDR3 size: 17 residues. The V and J ends lost 1 base and 2 bases respectively, with 16 bases between them. The CDR3 bases are TGCGCCAGCAGCCAAGCCTCGGGGGGCCTTACCACAGATACGCAGTATTTT. Protein product: CASSQASGGLTTDTQYF.

V is TRBV2 and J is TRBJ2-3, with TRBD1 as a possible D gene (6 bases). Germline CDR1 SNHLY, CDR2 FYNNEI. V lost 2 bases and J lost 6, with 6 bases in between. This CDR3 region has 12 residues. In DNA, the CDR3 is TGTGCCAGCAGTGAAAGGGGGGATACGCAGTATTTT. Amino acid sequence: CASSERGDTQYF.